Listed below are T cell receptor beta chains from one sample, sequenced in a study of T-cell reconstitution after alpha-beta-depleted transplantation in children. One entry per CDR3 protein, called by TCRdb with MiXCR from the PCR reads. The sample records under 300,000 distinct CDR3 sequences, roughly a tenth being singletons. Specimen: PBMCs from the stem cell graft donor, collected from the stem cell graft. The receptors shown here come from a human donor who donated a stem cell graft to a child with SCID. Each CDR3 is given with its conserved first and last residue. Each record gives: D gene, J gene, CDR3 length, clone size, V gene, CDR3 DNA, CDR3 protein. A D gene is named only where the DNA matches it firmly. Not every row has a clone size; where given, it reads once, few, many or a size class.

D gene: -; J gene: TRBJ2-3; CDR3 length: 14; clone size: many; V gene: TRBV28; CDR3 DNA: TGTGCCGGCCTCGGGACAAAGAGCACAGATACGCAGTATTTT; CDR3 protein: CAGLGTKSTDTQYF
D gene: TRBD1; J gene: TRBJ1-1; CDR3 length: 17; clone size: many; V gene: TRBV4-3; CDR3 DNA: TGCGCCAGCAGCCCACGAGACCCAGGGGGGAGGAACACTGAAGCTTTCTTT; CDR3 protein: CASSPRDPGGRNTEAFF
D gene: TRBD1; J gene: TRBJ1-2; CDR3 length: 11; clone size: few; V gene: TRBV20-1; CDR3 DNA: TGCAGTGCCTACGACAGGGTCGGCTACACCTTC; CDR3 protein: CSAYDRVGYTF
D gene: -; J gene: TRBJ2-3; CDR3 length: 17; clone size: -; V gene: TRBV5-1; CDR3 DNA: TGCGCCAGCAGCTTGGACCCCCTACCTCCGAGGACAGATACGCAGTATTTT; CDR3 protein: CASSLDPLPPRTDTQYF
D gene: TRBD1; J gene: TRBJ2-2; CDR3 length: 15; clone size: many; V gene: TRBV5-1; CDR3 DNA: TGCGCCAGTAGATCCGGGACAGGGGGCACCGGGGAGCTGTTTTTT; CDR3 protein: CASRSGTGGTGELFF
D gene: -; J gene: TRBJ2-2; CDR3 length: 16; clone size: -; V gene: TRBV7-8; CDR3 DNA: TGTGCCAGCAGCTTATCTCAGGGTTCCATGGCCGGGGAGCTGTTTTTT; CDR3 protein: CASSLSQGSMAGELFF
D gene: -; J gene: TRBJ2-1; CDR3 length: 14; clone size: many; V gene: TRBV5-5; CDR3 DNA: TGTGCCAGCAGCGGTGTCGAGAGCTACAATGAGCAGTTCTTC; CDR3 protein: CASSGVESYNEQFF
D gene: -; J gene: TRBJ2-5; CDR3 length: 14; clone size: many; V gene: TRBV5-1; CDR3 DNA: TGCGCCAGCACTTATACAGGGAAGAGGGAGACCCAGTACTTC; CDR3 protein: CASTYTGKRETQYF
D gene: TRBD2; J gene: TRBJ2-3; CDR3 length: 16; clone size: many; V gene: TRBV4-2; CDR3 DNA: TGTGCCAGCAGCCAATCCGGGGGGGGCTCTGGAGATACGCAGTATTTT; CDR3 protein: CASSQSGGGSGDTQYF
D gene: -; J gene: TRBJ1-1; CDR3 length: 15; clone size: -; V gene: TRBV5-6; CDR3 DNA: TGTGCCAGCAGCCATCGAGGGGCGGTATTTACTGAAGCTTTCTTT; CDR3 protein: CASSHRGAVFTEAFF
D gene: TRBD1; J gene: TRBJ2-2; CDR3 length: 15; clone size: many; V gene: TRBV4-3; CDR3 DNA: TGCGCCAGCAGCCAAGATATTTTACAGGGGTGGGAGCTGTTTTTT; CDR3 protein: CASSQDILQGWELFF
D gene: TRBD2; J gene: TRBJ2-3; CDR3 length: 16; clone size: many; V gene: TRBV5-1; CDR3 DNA: TGCGCCAGCAGCTTGGCCAAGACTAGCGACACAGATACGCAGTATTTT; CDR3 protein: CASSLAKTSDTDTQYF
D gene: -; J gene: TRBJ2-7; CDR3 length: 15; clone size: many; V gene: TRBV5-1; CDR3 DNA: TGCGCCAGCAGCTTGGTTCGGGCGGGCTCCTACGAGCAGTACTTC; CDR3 protein: CASSLVRAGSYEQYF
D gene: TRBD1; J gene: TRBJ2-3; CDR3 length: 14; clone size: many; V gene: TRBV7-6; CDR3 DNA: TGTGCCAGCAGCCATGGACAGGTCCCAGATACGCAGTATTTT; CDR3 protein: CASSHGQVPDTQYF
D gene: -; J gene: TRBJ1-5; CDR3 length: 15; clone size: -; V gene: TRBV12-3/TRBV12-4; CDR3 DNA: TGTGCCTTCTGCCCCCCGGGCTATAGCAATCAGCCCCAGCATTTT; CDR3 protein: CAFCPPGYSNQPQHF
D gene: -; J gene: TRBJ1-1; CDR3 length: 15; clone size: many; V gene: TRBV4-1; CDR3 DNA: TGCGCCAGCAGCCAAGAGATTAGGGGGAGCACTGAAGCTTTCTTT; CDR3 protein: CASSQEIRGSTEAFF
D gene: -; J gene: TRBJ1-6; CDR3 length: 16; clone size: many; V gene: TRBV7-2; CDR3 DNA: TGTGCCAGCAGCTTAAGCTCCTTGCCCGACTATTCACCCCTCCACTTT; CDR3 protein: CASSLSSLPDYSPLHF
D gene: -; J gene: TRBJ1-1; CDR3 length: 15; clone size: -; V gene: TRBV11-2; CDR3 DNA: TGTGCCAGCAGCCCTCCTGGACGGCTGAACACTGAAGCTTTCTTT; CDR3 protein: CASSPPGRLNTEAFF
D gene: -; J gene: TRBJ1-1; CDR3 length: 13; clone size: many; V gene: TRBV6-5; CDR3 DNA: TGTGCCAGCAGTTACGGGGGAGGCTCCGAAGCTTTCTTT; CDR3 protein: CASSYGGGSEAFF
D gene: -; J gene: TRBJ2-5; CDR3 length: 12; clone size: many; V gene: TRBV20-1; CDR3 DNA: TGCAGTGCTCTCAGGGTTCAAGAGACCCAGTACTTC; CDR3 protein: CSALRVQETQYF
D gene: -; J gene: TRBJ2-3; CDR3 length: 13; clone size: many; V gene: TRBV5-6; CDR3 DNA: TGTGCCAGCAGCAATCTTAACACAGATACGCAGTATTTT; CDR3 protein: CASSNLNTDTQYF
D gene: TRBD2; J gene: TRBJ2-3; CDR3 length: 15; clone size: many; V gene: TRBV2; CDR3 DNA: TGTGCCAGCAGTGACGTAGCGGGGCCGGCAGATACGCAGTATTTT; CDR3 protein: CASSDVAGPADTQYF
D gene: -; J gene: TRBJ1-2; CDR3 length: 14; clone size: many; V gene: TRBV4-1; CDR3 DNA: TGCGCCAGCAGCCAAGATGGGGCCTACTATGGCTACACCTTC; CDR3 protein: CASSQDGAYYGYTF
D gene: TRBD1; J gene: TRBJ2-1; CDR3 length: 18; clone size: many; V gene: TRBV7-8; CDR3 DNA: TGTGCCAGCAGCACACCATACCCCGGGACAGGGTCCGACAATGAGCAGTTCTTC; CDR3 protein: CASSTPYPGTGSDNEQFF
D gene: -; J gene: TRBJ2-1; CDR3 length: 11; clone size: many; V gene: TRBV4-1; CDR3 DNA: TGCGCCAGCAGGGACGAGGATGAGCAGTTCTTC; CDR3 protein: CASRDEDEQFF
D gene: TRBD1; J gene: TRBJ1-5; CDR3 length: 14; clone size: many; V gene: TRBV2; CDR3 DNA: TGTGCCAGCAGTGCGACAGGGGGCCTTCAGCCCCAGCATTTT; CDR3 protein: CASSATGGLQPQHF
D gene: -; J gene: TRBJ2-1; CDR3 length: 19; clone size: few; V gene: TRBV23-1; CDR3 DNA: TGCGCCAGCAGTCAATCTGGGTTGGGGGGATGGACCTCCTACAATGAGCAGTTCTTC; CDR3 protein: CASSQSGLGGWTSYNEQFF
D gene: TRBD1; J gene: TRBJ1-6; CDR3 length: 16; clone size: many; V gene: TRBV7-2; CDR3 DNA: TGTGCCAGCAGCACCCAACAGGGGGCCCATAATTCACCCCTCCACTTT; CDR3 protein: CASSTQQGAHNSPLHF
D gene: -; J gene: TRBJ2-5; CDR3 length: 12; clone size: many; V gene: TRBV6-5; CDR3 DNA: TGTGCCAGCAGCCCCACGGGAGAGACCCAGTACTTC; CDR3 protein: CASSPTGETQYF
D gene: -; J gene: TRBJ2-5; CDR3 length: 13; clone size: many; V gene: TRBV7-2; CDR3 DNA: TGTGCCAGCAGCCGCAGGAGGCTAGAGACCCAGTACTTC; CDR3 protein: CASSRRRLETQYF
D gene: -; J gene: TRBJ2-3; CDR3 length: 11; clone size: many; V gene: TRBV20-1; CDR3 DNA: TGCAGTGCTGCCAGGGGTCATACGCAGTATTTT; CDR3 protein: CSAARGHTQYF
D gene: -; J gene: TRBJ2-3; CDR3 length: 13; clone size: many; V gene: TRBV7-8; CDR3 DNA: TGTGCCAGCAGCCAACCAGGGGCAGATACGCAGTATTTT; CDR3 protein: CASSQPGADTQYF
D gene: -; J gene: TRBJ2-3; CDR3 length: 15; clone size: -; V gene: TRBV5-1; CDR3 DNA: TGCGCTAGCAGCTATGGGACTTTAGGAACAGAAACGCAGTATTTT; CDR3 protein: CASSYGTLGTETQYF
D gene: -; J gene: TRBJ1-5; CDR3 length: 15; clone size: many; V gene: TRBV6-5; CDR3 DNA: TGTGCCAGCAGTTACGCAGGCGGGGACTATCAGCCCCAGCATTTT; CDR3 protein: CASSYAGGDYQPQHF
D gene: -; J gene: TRBJ2-1; CDR3 length: 14; clone size: many; V gene: TRBV11-2; CDR3 DNA: TGTGCCAGCAGCTTAGACGGGGACTACAATGAGCAGTTCTTC; CDR3 protein: CASSLDGDYNEQFF
D gene: -; J gene: TRBJ1-3; CDR3 length: 15; clone size: -; V gene: TRBV5-1; CDR3 DNA: TGCGCCAGCAGCTGGGATGGAAGTTCTGGAAACACCATATATTTT; CDR3 protein: CASSWDGSSGNTIYF
D gene: TRBD1; J gene: TRBJ2-5; CDR3 length: 15; clone size: many; V gene: TRBV7-2; CDR3 DNA: TGTGCCAGCAGGTTCGCAGGGGGAACGGGAGAGACCCAGTACTTC; CDR3 protein: CASRFAGGTGETQYF
D gene: TRBD1; J gene: TRBJ1-1; CDR3 length: 16; clone size: many; V gene: TRBV2; CDR3 DNA: TGTGCCAGCAGTGAAAGGGGGACAGGGGTGAACACTGAAGCTTTCTTT; CDR3 protein: CASSERGTGVNTEAFF
D gene: -; J gene: TRBJ2-1; CDR3 length: 16; clone size: many; V gene: TRBV21-1; CDR3 DNA: TGTGCCAGCAGCAAAGAGGTGGGGCCCCCCTACAATGAGCAGTTCTTC; CDR3 protein: CASSKEVGPPYNEQFF
D gene: -; J gene: TRBJ1-6; CDR3 length: 16; clone size: -; V gene: TRBV18; CDR3 DNA: TGTGCCAGCTCACCATCCAAGGGCCCCTATAATTCACCCCTCCACTTT; CDR3 protein: CASSPSKGPYNSPLHF
D gene: -; J gene: TRBJ2-3; CDR3 length: 13; clone size: many; V gene: TRBV5-6; CDR3 DNA: TGTGCCAGCAGCAAACGAGACACAGATACGCAGTATTTT; CDR3 protein: CASSKRDTDTQYF
D gene: TRBD1; J gene: TRBJ1-3; CDR3 length: 14; clone size: many; V gene: TRBV5-5; CDR3 DNA: TGTGCCAGCAGCCGGGGACAGGGGGTAAACACCATATATTTT; CDR3 protein: CASSRGQGVNTIYF
D gene: TRBD1; J gene: TRBJ2-4; CDR3 length: 16; clone size: many; V gene: TRBV12-3/TRBV12-4; CDR3 DNA: TGTGCCAGCAGTCCTGACAGGGTTGGCGGCAAAAACATTCAGTACTTC; CDR3 protein: CASSPDRVGGKNIQYF
D gene: -; J gene: TRBJ2-7; CDR3 length: 10; clone size: many; V gene: TRBV29-1; CDR3 DNA: TGCAGCGCCCTAAGCCACGAGCAGTACTTC; CDR3 protein: CSALSHEQYF
D gene: TRBD1; J gene: TRBJ1-1; CDR3 length: 14; clone size: many; V gene: TRBV20-1; CDR3 DNA: TGCAGTGCTAAAGGGGACAGGGGGTTCACTGAAGCTTTCTTT; CDR3 protein: CSAKGDRGFTEAFF
D gene: TRBD2; J gene: TRBJ2-3; CDR3 length: 17; clone size: many; V gene: TRBV10-3; CDR3 DNA: TGTGCCATCAGTGGGACTAGCGGTCTTACTAGCACAGATACGCAGTATTTT; CDR3 protein: CAISGTSGLTSTDTQYF
D gene: -; J gene: TRBJ2-1; CDR3 length: 15; clone size: many; V gene: TRBV11-2; CDR3 DNA: TGTGCCAGCAGCTTAGGCTCACAACCATACAATGAGCAGTTCTTC; CDR3 protein: CASSLGSQPYNEQFF
D gene: -; J gene: TRBJ2-7; CDR3 length: 15; clone size: many; V gene: TRBV5-1; CDR3 DNA: TGCGCCAGCAGCTTGGGGGCCGTAGGCGGGAACGAGCAGTACTTC; CDR3 protein: CASSLGAVGGNEQYF
D gene: -; J gene: TRBJ1-1; CDR3 length: 12; clone size: many; V gene: TRBV20-1; CDR3 DNA: TGCAGTGCCTTAGTCAGGGGCACTGAAGCTTTCTTT; CDR3 protein: CSALVRGTEAFF
D gene: TRBD1; J gene: TRBJ2-7; CDR3 length: 14; clone size: many; V gene: TRBV5-1; CDR3 DNA: TGCGCCAGCAGGCCTCAGGGGGCCGGCTACGAGCAGTACTTC; CDR3 protein: CASRPQGAGYEQYF
D gene: -; J gene: TRBJ2-4; CDR3 length: 14; clone size: many; V gene: TRBV21-1; CDR3 DNA: TGTGCCAGCGTAACCGACAGGGTTGGAAACATTCAGTACTTC; CDR3 protein: CASVTDRVGNIQYF
D gene: TRBD2; J gene: TRBJ2-1; CDR3 length: 15; clone size: -; V gene: TRBV5-6; CDR3 DNA: TGTGCCAGCAGCTTGCTGGGACTAGGGCCCAATGAGCAGTTCTTC; CDR3 protein: CASSLLGLGPNEQFF
D gene: -; J gene: TRBJ1-5; CDR3 length: 16; clone size: many; V gene: TRBV20-1; CDR3 DNA: TGCAGTGCTAGAGATGACGGGAGGTTCGGTGATCAGCCCCAGCATTTT; CDR3 protein: CSARDDGRFGDQPQHF
D gene: TRBD1; J gene: TRBJ1-2; CDR3 length: 15; clone size: many; V gene: TRBV9; CDR3 DNA: TGTGCCAGCAGCCCGACAGGGACGATAAACTATGGCTACACCTTC; CDR3 protein: CASSPTGTINYGYTF
D gene: -; J gene: TRBJ2-7; CDR3 length: 15; clone size: few; V gene: TRBV18; CDR3 DNA: TGTGCCAGCTCACCACCGGGCGGACTCTCCTACGAGCAGTACTTC; CDR3 protein: CASSPPGGLSYEQYF
D gene: -; J gene: TRBJ1-6; CDR3 length: 14; clone size: many; V gene: TRBV27; CDR3 DNA: TGTGCCAGCAAGCCCTCCCTGTTAGATTCACCCCTCCACTTT; CDR3 protein: CASKPSLLDSPLHF
D gene: -; J gene: TRBJ2-3; CDR3 length: 12; clone size: many; V gene: TRBV20-1; CDR3 DNA: TGCAGTGCCAGGCTCCAAACAGATACGCAGTATTTT; CDR3 protein: CSARLQTDTQYF
D gene: -; J gene: TRBJ1-2; CDR3 length: 13; clone size: many; V gene: TRBV2; CDR3 DNA: TGTGCCAGCAGTGACCTGGGATCGGATGGCTACACCTTC; CDR3 protein: CASSDLGSDGYTF
D gene: TRBD1; J gene: TRBJ2-2; CDR3 length: 17; clone size: many; V gene: TRBV2; CDR3 DNA: TGTGCCAGCAGTGATGGCGTTGACAGGGGCAGTACCGGGGAGCTGTTTTTT; CDR3 protein: CASSDGVDRGSTGELFF